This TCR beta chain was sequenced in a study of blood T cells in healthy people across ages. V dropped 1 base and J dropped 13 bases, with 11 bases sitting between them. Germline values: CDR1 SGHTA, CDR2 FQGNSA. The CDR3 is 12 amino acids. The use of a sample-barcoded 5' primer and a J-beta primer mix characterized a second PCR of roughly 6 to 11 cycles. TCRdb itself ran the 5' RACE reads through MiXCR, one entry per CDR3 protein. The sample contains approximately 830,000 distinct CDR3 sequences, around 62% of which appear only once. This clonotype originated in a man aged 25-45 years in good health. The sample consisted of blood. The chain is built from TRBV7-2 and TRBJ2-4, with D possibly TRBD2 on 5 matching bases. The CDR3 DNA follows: TGTGCCAGCAGCTTAGAAGCCCGGAGGCAGTACTTC. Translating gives CASSLEARRQYF.